What follows is one TCR beta chain and its context. Antigen: not known. These data are taken from a study of cytomegalovirus exposure and HLA in healthy donors. At the level of the study: The same platform was used for the 120 or so validation repertoires as for the approximately 720 first-cohort repertoires, as reported in a later analysis. General observations from the study: Subsequent analysis revealed that first-cohort TCR clusters tended to co-occur in the 120 or so validation repertoires. Diagnosis of cytomegalovirus status made by the classifier reportedly showed high specificity and sensitivity.

It was the 120-subject validation cohort, separate from the roughly 700-subject first cohort, to which the donors belonged. Sequencing used immunoSEQ multiplex PCR; TCRdb keeps in-frame clones, though not all of them. The top ten clones hold approximately 30% of a sample with about 140,000 clones, about 80% of them seen once. This receptor was identified in a man aged 25-45 years in good health and CMV-seropositive. Sequenced input: PBMCs.

The CDR3 DNA reads TGTGCCAGCAGCTCCCCGGAGGGTAGCGGGGGGCCCACAGATACGCAGTATTTT. This gives the protein CASSSPEGSGGPTDTQYF. The V and J genes are TRBV5-8 and TRBJ2-3; 10 nucleotides line up with TRBD2. CDR3 length equals 18 residues. Germline values: CDR1 SGHTS, CDR2 YDEGEE. The V and J ends lost 3 bases and 2 bases, in that order; junction bases with no gene match: 12.